These T cell receptor beta chains were read from a single sample in a study of shared clonotypes between healthy human individuals. The assay was immunoSEQ multiplex PCR, and TCRdb's table has in-frame clones only and misses some. The repertoire holds 2.3 million or so clones, with 80% to 95% as singletons. Sequences were obtained from naive CD4+ T cells from PBMCs. The origin of the receptors is a man between 18 and 35 years old in good health. Some clones in this sample may be carry-over from other donors' samples. Each CDR3 is given with its conserved first and last residue. The order of the fields is V gene, clone size, D gene, J gene, CDR3 protein, CDR3 DNA. D genes are given only for firm matches. Some rows mark clone size as missing; the rest say once, few, many or name a class of expanded clone.

TRBV6-5	-	TRBD2	TRBJ2-7	CASSYYSGSVYEQYF	TGTGCCAGCAGTTATTATAGCGGGAGTGTCTACGAGCAGTACTTC
TRBV15	-	-	TRBJ2-2	CATSRDFRDAEPNTGELFF	TGTGCCACCAGCAGAGATTTCCGAGACGCCGAACCAAACACCGGGGAGCTGTTTTTT
TRBV7-9	once	TRBD1	TRBJ2-3	CASSPWDRGSDTQYF	TGTGCCAGCAGCCCCTGGGACAGGGGCTCAGATACGCAGTATTTT
TRBV5-4	-	TRBD1	TRBJ2-2	CASSRRQGRGTGELFF	TGTGCCAGCAGCCGTCGACAGGGAAGAGGCACCGGGGAGCTGTTTTTT
TRBV19	-	TRBD1	TRBJ1-5	CASSSDRMSQPQHF	TGTGCCAGTAGTTCGGACAGGATGAGTCAGCCCCAGCATTTT
TRBV15	-	-	TRBJ2-1	CATSAAGNEQFF	TGTGCCACCAGCGCCGCGGGAAATGAGCAGTTCTTC
TRBV28	-	TRBD2	TRBJ2-3	CASRSSGRGTDTQYF	TGTGCCAGCAGATCTAGCGGGAGGGGCACAGATACGCAGTATTTT
TRBV2	-	-	TRBJ2-7	CASSGGRQVGDEQYF	TGTGCCAGCAGTGGAGGGAGACAGGTGGGAGACGAGCAGTACTTC
TRBV29-1	-	TRBD2	TRBJ2-2	CSVGRLAGNTGELFF	TGCAGCGTCGGAAGACTAGCGGGTAACACCGGGGAGCTGTTTTTT
TRBV19	few	-	TRBJ1-5	CASSIGVRRQSNQPQHF	TGTGCCAGTAGTATAGGGGTGCGGCGACAGAGCAATCAGCCCCAGCATTTT
TRBV6-6	-	TRBD1	TRBJ2-1	CASSAGTGFSGQFF	TGTGCCAGCTCAGCAGGGACAGGGTTTTCGGGGCAGTTCTTC
TRBV30	-	TRBD2	TRBJ2-1	CAWRGSGYNEQFF	TGTGCCTGGAGGGGTAGCGGGTACAATGAGCAGTTCTTC
TRBV28	-	-	TRBJ2-5	CASSLIGTQYF	TGTGCCAGCAGTTTAATTGGGACCCAGTACTTC
TRBV4-2	-	-	TRBJ2-1	CASSQRGFIGGNEQFF	TGTGCCAGCAGCCAACGTGGTTTTATTGGGGGAAATGAGCAGTTCTTC
TRBV5-6	-	-	TRBJ2-3	CASSFRSTDTQYF	TGTGCCAGCAGCTTTAGGAGCACAGATACGCAGTATTTT
TRBV27	-	-	TRBJ2-7	CASSLARPSSYEQYF	TGTGCCAGCAGTTTAGCCAGGCCCAGCTCCTACGAGCAGTACTTC
TRBV30	few	-	TRBJ1-1	CAWGDNTEAFF	TGTGCCTGGGGGGACAACACTGAAGCTTTCTTT
TRBV4-2	once	-	TRBJ1-1	CASSQEERANTEAFF	TGTGCCAGCAGCCAAGAGGAACGGGCAAACACTGAAGCTTTCTTT
TRBV5-5	-	-	TRBJ2-1	CASSLVLAGNEQFF	TGTGCCAGCAGCTTGGTACTAGCTGGGAATGAGCAGTTCTTC
TRBV2	few	TRBD1	TRBJ2-5	CASSDPRRGRETQYF	TGTGCCAGCAGTGATCCCCGCAGGGGGCGAGAGACCCAGTACTTC
TRBV7-3	-	TRBD1	TRBJ1-2	CASSQGTGYGYTF	TGTGCCAGCAGCCAAGGGACAGGCTATGGCTACACCTTC
TRBV19	once	-	TRBJ1-4	CASSNRGGGIEKLFF	TGTGCCAGTAGTAATCGGGGCGGAGGTATTGAAAAACTGTTTTTT
TRBV19	-	TRBD2	TRBJ2-7	CASSAGTSGNRPYEQYF	TGTGCCAGTAGTGCTGGGACTAGCGGGAATCGTCCCTACGAGCAGTACTTC
TRBV28	-	-	TRBJ2-3	CASSTPEGRVRANTQYF	TGTGCCAGCAGTACCCCGGAGGGTAGGGTTAGGGCAAATACGCAGTATTTT
TRBV6-6	-	-	TRBJ2-2	CASRDRDWNTGELFF	TGTGCCAGCAGGGACCGGGACTGGAACACCGGGGAGCTGTTTTTT
TRBV5-1	-	-	TRBJ2-5	CASSTRETGETQYF	TGCGCCAGCAGCACAAGAGAAACCGGAGAGACCCAGTACTTC
TRBV7-9	-	-	TRBJ1-1	CASSLGRTTNTEAFF	TGTGCCAGCAGCTTAGGAAGGACAACGAACACTGAAGCTTTCTTT
TRBV10-1	once	TRBD2	TRBJ2-4	CASSEYRTSGKGGAKNIQYF	TGCGCCAGCAGTGAATATAGGACTAGCGGGAAGGGGGGGGCCAAAAACATTCAGTACTTC
TRBV5-8	-	-	TRBJ1-1	CASSLRRAEAFF	TGTGCCAGCAGCTTGCGGCGGGCTGAAGCTTTCTTT
TRBV5-1	-	TRBD2	TRBJ2-3	CASSLVLAGAGDTQYF	TGCGCCAGCAGCTTGGTACTAGCGGGTGCGGGGGATACGCAGTATTTT
TRBV2	-	-	TRBJ2-5	CASSEQSETQYF	TGTGCCAGCAGTGAACAGAGCGAGACCCAGTACTTC
TRBV19	-	-	TRBJ2-1	CASSQYPNEQFF	TGTGCCAGTAGTCAATACCCCAATGAGCAGTTCTTC
TRBV5-1	-	-	TRBJ2-3	CASSPGGSSDTQYF	TGCGCCAGCAGCCCTGGAGGGTCCTCAGATACGCAGTATTTT
TRBV4-1	-	TRBD2	TRBJ2-1	CASSHPWSGSDHEQFF	TGCGCCAGCAGCCACCCTTGGAGCGGGAGTGATCATGAGCAGTTCTTC
TRBV6-4	-	-	TRBJ2-3	CASSETKFGGISTDTQYF	TGTGCCAGCAGTGAGACGAAATTCGGTGGAATAAGCACAGATACGCAGTATTTT
TRBV6-5	-	-	TRBJ2-1	CASSKGGTADRGQFF	TGTGCCAGCAGCAAAGGGGGGACAGCCGACCGGGGGCAGTTCTTC
TRBV11-2	-	TRBD2	TRBJ2-1	CASARTSGSFGGYNEQFF	TGTGCCAGCGCCCGGACTAGCGGGAGTTTCGGTGGGTACAATGAGCAGTTCTTC
TRBV9	-	-	TRBJ2-6	CASSPLSSGANVLTF	TGTGCCAGCAGCCCACTCTCCTCTGGGGCCAACGTCCTGACTTTC
TRBV6-6	-	-	TRBJ1-2	CASSYLGDRVGYTF	TGTGCCAGCAGTTACTTGGGTGATAGGGTTGGCTACACCTTC
TRBV2	once	-	TRBJ2-1	CASSLLSASSYNEQFF	TGTGCCAGCAGTCTCTTGAGCGCAAGCTCCTACAATGAGCAGTTCTTC
TRBV7-2	-	-	TRBJ2-7	CASSFARQVYEQYF	TGTGCCAGCAGCTTTGCTCGACAGGTCTACGAGCAGTACTTC
TRBV30	-	TRBD2	TRBJ2-1	CAWRKLAGTNEQFF	TGTGCCTGGAGGAAATTAGCGGGAACCAATGAGCAGTTCTTC
TRBV19	-	-	TRBJ2-7	CASSRDFDYEQYF	TGTGCCAGTAGTAGGGACTTCGACTACGAGCAGTACTTC
TRBV28	-	TRBD1	TRBJ1-1	CASSHGTGKPNTEAFF	TGTGCCAGCAGTCACGGGACAGGGAAACCGAACACTGAAGCTTTCTTT
TRBV5-1	-	-	TRBJ2-7	CASSFFREGVEQYF	TGCGCCAGCAGCTTCTTCAGGGAAGGTGTCGAGCAGTACTTC
TRBV6-1	-	TRBD1	TRBJ1-5	CASSGTGIQPQHF	TGTGCCAGCAGTGGGACAGGGATTCAGCCCCAGCATTTT
TRBV6-5	-	-	TRBJ2-7	CASSWIGGSPYEQYF	TGTGCCAGCAGTTGGATTGGCGGGTCTCCCTACGAGCAGTACTTC
TRBV2	-	-	TRBJ2-7	CASRVGLGEQYF	TGTGCCAGCAGGGTGGGACTCGGGGAGCAGTACTTC
TRBV19	-	TRBD2	TRBJ2-2	CASSSGLAGTGELFF	TGTGCCAGTAGCTCGGGACTAGCGGGAACCGGGGAGCTGTTTTTT
TRBV6-1	-	-	TRBJ1-1	CASIYGTANTEAFF	TGTGCCAGCATCTATGGGACCGCGAACACTGAAGCTTTCTTT
TRBV6-1	-	-	TRBJ2-6	CASSITGANVLTF	TGTGCCAGCAGTATCACAGGGGCCAACGTCCTGACTTTC
TRBV18	-	-	TRBJ2-3	CASSPKLATDTQYF	TGTGCCAGCTCACCAAAACTAGCCACAGATACGCAGTATTTT
TRBV28	-	-	TRBJ2-4	CASSRQDLAKNIQYF	TGTGCCAGCTCCCGACAGGACCTAGCCAAAAACATTCAGTACTTC
TRBV7-3	once	TRBD2	TRBJ2-1	CASSSLAGYNEQFF	TGTGCCAGCAGCTCTCTAGCGGGGTACAATGAGCAGTTCTTC
TRBV5-4	-	-	TRBJ2-5	CASTYGTPLNEETQYF	TGTGCCAGCACATATGGCACCCCATTAAATGAAGAGACCCAGTACTTC
TRBV7-9	-	TRBD2	TRBJ2-1	CASSPPRTSGFYNEQFF	TGTGCCAGCAGCCCGCCTCGGACTAGCGGATTCTACAATGAGCAGTTCTTC